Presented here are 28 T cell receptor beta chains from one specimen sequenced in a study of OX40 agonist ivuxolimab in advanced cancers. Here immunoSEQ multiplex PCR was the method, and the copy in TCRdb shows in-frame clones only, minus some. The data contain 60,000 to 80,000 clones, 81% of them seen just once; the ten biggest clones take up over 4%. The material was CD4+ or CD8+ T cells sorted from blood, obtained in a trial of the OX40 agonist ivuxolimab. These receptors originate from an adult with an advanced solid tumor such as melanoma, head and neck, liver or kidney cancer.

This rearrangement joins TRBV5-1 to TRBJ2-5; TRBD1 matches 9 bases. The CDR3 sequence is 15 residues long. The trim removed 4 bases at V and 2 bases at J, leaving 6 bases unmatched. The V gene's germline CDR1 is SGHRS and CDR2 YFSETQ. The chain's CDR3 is CASSLPGTGQETQYF. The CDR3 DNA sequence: TGCGCCAGCAGCCTACCCGGGACAGGGCAAGAGACCCAGTACTTC.

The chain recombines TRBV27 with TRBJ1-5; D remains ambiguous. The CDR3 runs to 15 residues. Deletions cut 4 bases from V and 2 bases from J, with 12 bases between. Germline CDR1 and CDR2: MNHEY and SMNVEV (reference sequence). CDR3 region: CASSSWGKGNQPQHF. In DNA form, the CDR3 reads TGTGCCAGCAGTTCTTGGGGTAAGGGCAATCAGCCCCAGCATTTT.

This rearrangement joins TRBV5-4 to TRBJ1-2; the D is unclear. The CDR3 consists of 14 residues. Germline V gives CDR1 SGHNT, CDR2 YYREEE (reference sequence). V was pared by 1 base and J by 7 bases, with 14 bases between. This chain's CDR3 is CASSLYGILPGYTF. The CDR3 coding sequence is TGTGCCAGCAGCTTGTACGGGATTCTGCCTGGCTACACCTTC. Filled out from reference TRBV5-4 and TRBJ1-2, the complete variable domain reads ETGVTQSPTHLIKTRGQQVTLRCSSQSGHNTVSWYQQALGQGPQFIFQYYREEENGRGNFPPRFSGLQFPNYSSELNVNALELDDSALYLCASSLYGILPGYTFGSGTRLTVV.

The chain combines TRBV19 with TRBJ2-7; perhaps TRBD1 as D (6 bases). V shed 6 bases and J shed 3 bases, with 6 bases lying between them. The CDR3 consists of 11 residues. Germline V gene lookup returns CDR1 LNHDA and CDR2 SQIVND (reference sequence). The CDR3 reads CASRQGYEQYF. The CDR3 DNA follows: TGTGCCAGTAGACAGGGCTACGAGCAGTACTTC.

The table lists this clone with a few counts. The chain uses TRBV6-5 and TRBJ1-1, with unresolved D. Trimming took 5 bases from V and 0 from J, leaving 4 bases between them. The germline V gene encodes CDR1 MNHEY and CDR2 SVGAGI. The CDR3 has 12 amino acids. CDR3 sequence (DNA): TGTGCCAGCAGTGAGTTGAACACTGAAGCTTTCTTT. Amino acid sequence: CASSELNTEAFF.

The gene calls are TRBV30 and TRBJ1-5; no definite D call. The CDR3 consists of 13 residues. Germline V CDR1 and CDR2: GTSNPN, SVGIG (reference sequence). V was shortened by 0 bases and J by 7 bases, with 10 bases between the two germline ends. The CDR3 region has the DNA TGTGCCTGGAGTGTACACGAGTGGCAGCCCCAGCATTTT. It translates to CAWSVHEWQPQHF.

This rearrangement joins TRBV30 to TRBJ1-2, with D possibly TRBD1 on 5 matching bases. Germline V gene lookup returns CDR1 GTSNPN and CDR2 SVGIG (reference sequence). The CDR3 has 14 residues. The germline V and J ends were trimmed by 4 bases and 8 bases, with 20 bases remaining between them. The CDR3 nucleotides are TGTGCCTGGATAAGGGACGCCTCAAGTAGAGGCTACACCTTC. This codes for CAWIRDASSRGYTF.

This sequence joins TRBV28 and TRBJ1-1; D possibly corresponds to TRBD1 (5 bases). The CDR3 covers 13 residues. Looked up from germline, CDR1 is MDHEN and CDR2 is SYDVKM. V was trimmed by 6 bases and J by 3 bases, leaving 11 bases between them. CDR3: CASRGRGDTEAFF. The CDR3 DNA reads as TGTGCCAGCAGAGGACGGGGCGACACTGAAGCTTTCTTT.

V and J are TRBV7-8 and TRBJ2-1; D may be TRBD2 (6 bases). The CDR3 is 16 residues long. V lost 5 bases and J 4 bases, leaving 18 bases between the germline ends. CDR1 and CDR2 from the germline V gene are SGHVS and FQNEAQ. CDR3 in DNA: TGTGCCAGCAGCCTCCTTTGGGGGGTATTTTACAATGAGCAGTTCTTC. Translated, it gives CASSLLWGVFYNEQFF.

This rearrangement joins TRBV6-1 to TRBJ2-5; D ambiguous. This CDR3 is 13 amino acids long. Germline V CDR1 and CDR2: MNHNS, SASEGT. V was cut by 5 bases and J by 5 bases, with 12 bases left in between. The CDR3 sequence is CASSRWGPETQYF. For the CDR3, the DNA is TGTGCCAGCAGTAGATGGGGTCCGGAGACCCAGTACTTC.

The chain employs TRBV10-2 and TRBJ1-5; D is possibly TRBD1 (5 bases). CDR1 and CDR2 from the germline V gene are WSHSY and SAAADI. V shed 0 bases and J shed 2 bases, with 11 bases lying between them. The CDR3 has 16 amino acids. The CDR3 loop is CASSESAGRGNQPQHF. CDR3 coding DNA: TGCGCCAGCAGTGAGTCGGCGGGACGGGGCAATCAGCCCCAGCATTTT.

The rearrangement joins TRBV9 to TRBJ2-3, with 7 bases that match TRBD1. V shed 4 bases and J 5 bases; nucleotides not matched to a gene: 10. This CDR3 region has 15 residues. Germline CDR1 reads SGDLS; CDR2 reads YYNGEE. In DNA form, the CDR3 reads TGTGCCAGCAGCCAACAGGGGAACTCCGAAGATACGCAGTATTTT. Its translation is CASSQQGNSEDTQYF.

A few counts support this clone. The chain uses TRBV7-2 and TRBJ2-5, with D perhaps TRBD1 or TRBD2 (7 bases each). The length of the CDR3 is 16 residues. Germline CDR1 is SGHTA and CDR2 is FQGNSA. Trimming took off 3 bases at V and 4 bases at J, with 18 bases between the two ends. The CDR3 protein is CASSFNPGGVGETQYF. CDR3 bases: TGTGCCAGCAGCTTTAACCCAGGGGGGGTAGGAGAGACCCAGTACTTC.

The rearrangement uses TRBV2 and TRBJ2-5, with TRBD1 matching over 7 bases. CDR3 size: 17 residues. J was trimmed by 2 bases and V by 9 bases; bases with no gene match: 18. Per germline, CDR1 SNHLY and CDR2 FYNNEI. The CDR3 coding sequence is TGTGCCAGGAGCAGGACAGTACAGGGGAACCCACAAGAGACCCAGTACTTC. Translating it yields CARSRTVQGNPQETQYF. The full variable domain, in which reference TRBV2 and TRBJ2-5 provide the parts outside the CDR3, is EPEVTQTPSHQVTQMGQEVILRCVPISNHLYFYWYRQILGQKVEFLVSFYNNEISEKSEIFDDQFSVERPDGSNFTLKIRSTKLEDSAMYFCARSRTVQGNPQETQYFGPGTRLLVL.

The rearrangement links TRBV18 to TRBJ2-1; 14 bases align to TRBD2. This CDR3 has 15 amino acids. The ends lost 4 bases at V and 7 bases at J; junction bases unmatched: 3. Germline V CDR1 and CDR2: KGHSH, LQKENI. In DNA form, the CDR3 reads TGTGCCAGCTCACTTGGGACTAGCGGGAGAAATGAGCAGTTCTTC. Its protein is CASSLGTSGRNEQFF.

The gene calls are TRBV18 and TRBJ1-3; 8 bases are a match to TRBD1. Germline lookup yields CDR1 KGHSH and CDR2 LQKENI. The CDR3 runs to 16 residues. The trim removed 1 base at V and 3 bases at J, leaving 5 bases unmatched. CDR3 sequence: CASSPLSGGFGNTIYF. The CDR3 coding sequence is TGTGCCAGCTCACCACTATCAGGGGGCTTTGGAAACACCATATATTTT.

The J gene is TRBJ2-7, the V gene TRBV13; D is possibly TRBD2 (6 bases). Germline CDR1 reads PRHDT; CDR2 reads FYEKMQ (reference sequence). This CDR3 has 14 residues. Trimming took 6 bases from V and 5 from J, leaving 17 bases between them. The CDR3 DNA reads TGTGCCAGCAGTCTGGGGGGACCCGGCGACGAGCAGTACTTC. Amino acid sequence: CASSLGGPGDEQYF.

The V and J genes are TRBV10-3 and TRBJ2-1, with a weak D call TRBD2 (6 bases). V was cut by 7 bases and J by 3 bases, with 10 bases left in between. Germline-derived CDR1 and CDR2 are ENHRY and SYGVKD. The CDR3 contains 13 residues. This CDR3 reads CAIKRENYNEQFF. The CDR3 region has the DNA TGTGCCATCAAACGGGAGAACTACAATGAGCAGTTCTTC.

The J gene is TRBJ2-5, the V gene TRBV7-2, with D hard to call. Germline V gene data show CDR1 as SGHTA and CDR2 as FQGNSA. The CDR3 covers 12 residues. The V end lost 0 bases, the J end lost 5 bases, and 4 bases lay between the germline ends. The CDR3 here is CASSLAEETQYF. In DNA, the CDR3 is TGTGCCAGCAGCTTAGCGGAGGAGACCCAGTACTTC.

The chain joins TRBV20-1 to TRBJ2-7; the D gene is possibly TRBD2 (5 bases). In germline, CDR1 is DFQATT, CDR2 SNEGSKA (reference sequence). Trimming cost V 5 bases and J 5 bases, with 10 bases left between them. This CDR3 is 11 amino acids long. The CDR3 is CSAADFNEQYF. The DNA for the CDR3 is TGCAGTGCTGCGGACTTCAACGAGCAGTACTTC.

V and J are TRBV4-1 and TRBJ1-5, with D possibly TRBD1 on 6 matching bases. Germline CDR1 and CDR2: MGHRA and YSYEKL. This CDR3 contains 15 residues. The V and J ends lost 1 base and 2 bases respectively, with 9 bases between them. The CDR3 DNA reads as TGCGCCAGCAGCCAAGTACAGGGTGGCAATCAGCCCCAGCATTTT. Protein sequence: CASSQVQGGNQPQHF.

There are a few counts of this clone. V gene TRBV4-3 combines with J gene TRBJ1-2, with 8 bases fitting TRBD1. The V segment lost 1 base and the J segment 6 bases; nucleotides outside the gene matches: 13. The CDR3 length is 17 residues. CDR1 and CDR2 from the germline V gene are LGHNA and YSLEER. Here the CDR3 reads CASSQGLGQGAGDGYTF. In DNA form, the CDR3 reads TGCGCCAGCAGCCAAGGTCTCGGGCAGGGGGCAGGGGATGGCTACACCTTC.

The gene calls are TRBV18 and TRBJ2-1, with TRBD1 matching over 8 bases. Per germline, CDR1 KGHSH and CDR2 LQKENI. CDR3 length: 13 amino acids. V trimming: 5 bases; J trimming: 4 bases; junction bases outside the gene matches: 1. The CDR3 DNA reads TGTGCCAGCTCAGGACAGGGATACAATGAGCAGTTCTTC. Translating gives CASSGQGYNEQFF.

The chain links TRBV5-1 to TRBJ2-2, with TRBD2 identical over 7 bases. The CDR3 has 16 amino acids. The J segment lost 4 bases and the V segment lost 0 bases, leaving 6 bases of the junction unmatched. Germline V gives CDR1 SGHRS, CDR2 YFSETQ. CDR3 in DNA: TGCGCCAGCAGCTTGGCCGGCGGGAGTGGCACCGGGGAGCTGTTTTTT. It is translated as CASSLAGGSGTGELFF.

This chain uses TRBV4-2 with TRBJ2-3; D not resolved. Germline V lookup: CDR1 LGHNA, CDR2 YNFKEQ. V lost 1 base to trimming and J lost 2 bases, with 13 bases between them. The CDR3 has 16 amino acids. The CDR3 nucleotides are TGTGCCAGCAGCCAAGTGAACCACCCTTCCACAGATACGCAGTATTTT. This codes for CASSQVNHPSTDTQYF.

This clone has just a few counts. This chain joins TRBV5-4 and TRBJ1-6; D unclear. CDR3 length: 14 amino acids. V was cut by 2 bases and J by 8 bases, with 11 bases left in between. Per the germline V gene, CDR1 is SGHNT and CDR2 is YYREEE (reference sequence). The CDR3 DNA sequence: TGTGCCAGCAGCTTTTCGCAGGCTGATTCACCCCTCCACTTT. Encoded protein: CASSFSQADSPLHF.

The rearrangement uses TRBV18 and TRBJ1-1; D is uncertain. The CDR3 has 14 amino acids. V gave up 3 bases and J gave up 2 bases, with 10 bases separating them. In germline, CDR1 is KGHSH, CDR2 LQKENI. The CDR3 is CASSPRDLNTEAFF. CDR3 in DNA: TGTGCCAGCTCACCCCGGGATCTAAACACTGAAGCTTTCTTT.

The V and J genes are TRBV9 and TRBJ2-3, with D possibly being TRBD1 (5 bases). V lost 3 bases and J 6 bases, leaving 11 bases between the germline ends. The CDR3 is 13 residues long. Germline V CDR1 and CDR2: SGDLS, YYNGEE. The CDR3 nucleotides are TGTGCCAGCAGCGCCCAGGGCCCCGATACGCAGTATTTT. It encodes CASSAQGPDTQYF. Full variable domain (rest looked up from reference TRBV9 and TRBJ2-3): DSGVTQTPKHLITATGQRVTLRCSPRSGDLSVYWYQQSLDQGLQFLIQYYNGEERAKGNILERFSAQQFPDLHSELNLSSLELGDSALYFCASSAQGPDTQYFGPGTRLTVL.